Listed here are 27 T cell receptor beta chains from one sample, sequenced in a study of regulatory T cells in long-lasting Graves disease. Time point indicated: newly diagnosed GD, antithyroid drugs for less than 3 months. Construction of the TCR library relied on RNA isolated from PBMCs. CDR3-region Arm-PCR and iRepertoire HTBI primers produced the TCR beta libraries. TCRdb reanalysed the multiplex PCR reads using MiXCR and keeps one entry per CDR3 protein. The sample carries 450,000 to 600,000 distinct CDR3 sequences, 13% recorded once. These records were also assigned to another study, of T cells in Graves' hyperthyroidism and ophthalmopathy.

The sample here was peripheral blood mononuclear cells (PBMCs), taken at new diagnosis, from a patient treated with antithyroid drugs. The source of these receptors is a man in his thirties or forties with Graves disease.

This clonotype was detected only a few times. This chain connects TRBV6-2 or TRBV6-3 to TRBJ1-1, with D hard to call. The CDR3 has 15 residues. Trimming left V 0 bases short and J 4 bases short, with 12 bases between. CDR1 and CDR2 (germline): MNHEY, SVGEGT. The CDR3 DNA follows: TGTGCCAGCAGTTACTCGAAGTATCCGAGCACTGAAGCTTTCTTT. Encoded protein: CASSYSKYPSTEAFF.

The chain uses TRBV3-1 and TRBJ2-5; 8 bases fit TRBD2. Per the germline V gene, CDR1 is LGHDT and CDR2 is YNNKEL (reference sequence). V dropped 6 bases and J dropped 2; count of bases not matched to a gene: 8. This CDR3 comprises 15 residues. The CDR3 nucleotides are TGTGCCAGCAGACTGAGCGGGAGTTGGCAAGAGACCCAGTACTTC. Residues: CASRLSGSWQETQYF.

This clonotype was seen at least ten times. The CDR3 coding sequence is TGTGCCAGCAGCCAGAACCTAGCGGGAGGGAACACCGGGGAGCTGTTTTTT. Translated: CASSQNLAGGNTGELFF. The gene calls are TRBV3-1 and TRBJ2-2; 11 bases fit TRBD2. Germline assignment: CDR1 LGHDT and CDR2 YNNKEL (reference sequence). This CDR3 has 17 residues. V shed 3 bases, J shed 1 base, and the junction held 4 bases outside the gene matches.

This clonotype appeared many times. This CDR3 reads CASSWGPLSGNTIYF. The CDR3 nucleotides are TGTGCCAGCAGTTGGGGGCCCTTATCTGGAAACACCATATATTTT. The chain employs TRBV12-3 or TRBV12-4 and TRBJ1-3; possibly TRBD1 for D (6 bases). V was pared by 4 bases and J by 1 base, with 11 bases between. CDR3 size: 15 residues.

The V gene is TRBV10-3, the J gene TRBJ1-4; D call uncertain. Between the trimmed V and J ends, which lost 6 bases and 0 bases, there was a span of 8 bases. The CDR3 is 14 amino acids. Germline lookup yields CDR1 ENHRY and CDR2 SYGVKD. The CDR3 bases are TGTGCCATCAGAGCGGCAGCAACTAATGAAAAACTGTTTTTT. This sequence encodes CAIRAAATNEKLFF.

This clonotype showed up many times. The rearrangement links TRBV6-2 or TRBV6-3 to TRBJ1-6; weak D call: TRBD1 (5 bases). Germline V gene data show CDR1 as MNHEY and CDR2 as SVGEGT. The V end was cut by 5 bases, the J end by 7 bases, with 18 bases between. The CDR3 is 16 residues long. CDR3 sequence (DNA): TGTGCCAGCAGTCCCATACGGGACCCGCCGAATTCACCCCTCCACTTT. Translated, it gives CASSPIRDPPNSPLHF.

This clonotype was seen at least ten times. This chain uses TRBV5-1 with TRBJ1-1; D gene uncertain. V was pared by 7 bases and J by 2 bases, with 15 bases between. The CDR3 length is 14 residues. Germline CDR1 reads SGHRS; CDR2 reads YFSETQ. In DNA, the CDR3 is TGCGCCAGCGGATCCTCCGGGTACAACACTGAAGCTTTCTTT. This gives the protein CASGSSGYNTEAFF.

This clonotype was detected only a few times. The chain couples TRBV20-1 to TRBJ1-6; D might be TRBD1 (6 bases). Germline V gene sequence: CDR1 DFQATT, CDR2 SNEGSKA (reference sequence). The CDR3 is made up of 13 amino acids. The germline V and J ends were trimmed by 5 bases and 7 bases, with 12 bases remaining between them. The CDR3 protein is CSAPTGQNSPLHF. The CDR3 nucleotides are TGCAGTGCTCCTACCGGACAGAATTCACCCCTCCACTTT.

This clonotype occurred a few times. A much larger clone sits a single nucleotide away, making a read error possible. This chain joins TRBV6-1 and TRBJ2-1; D is uncertain. Germline assignment: CDR1 MNHNS and CDR2 SASEGT. The CDR3 consists of 16 residues. The V and J ends lost 4 bases and 6 bases respectively, with 19 bases between them. The CDR3 here is CASSVTIPEIGNEQFF. CDR3 DNA sequence: TGTGCCAGCAGTGTGACCATCCCAGAAATCGGCAATGAGCAGTTCTTC.

This clonotype is a singleton in its sample. The chain joins TRBV11-2 to TRBJ2-1, with 9 bases lining up with TRBD2. The CDR3 extends over 17 amino acids. V lost 0 bases, J lost 8 bases, and 11 bases stayed unmatched. Germline CDR1 SGHAT, CDR2 FQNNGV. The CDR3 here is CASSLDGSAGGPDEQFF. DNA for the CDR3: TGTGCCAGCAGCTTAGATGGTTCGGCGGGAGGGCCGGATGAGCAGTTCTTC.

The gene calls are TRBV2 and TRBJ2-1; 15 bases map to TRBD2. The CDR3 sequence is 16 residues long. The V segment lost 6 bases and the J segment 5 bases; nucleotides outside the gene matches: 5. Germline CDR1 is SNHLY and CDR2 is FYNNEI. CDR3: CASRAGTSGGHNEQFF. CDR3 DNA: TGTGCCAGCAGAGCCGGGACTAGCGGGGGGCACAATGAGCAGTTCTTC.

Note on this clonotype: A read error may explain this, as a much larger clone is one base away. The V call is TRBV10-1, the J call TRBJ2-5; TRBD2 matches 9 bases. Judging by the DNA end, TRBJ2-1 fits better; the J call may be wrong. This CDR3 spans 16 amino acids. Looked up from germline, CDR1 is WNHNN and CDR2 is SYGVQD (reference sequence). CDR3 coding DNA: TGCGCCAGCAGTGGTACCGGGCGGGGGGGGCTGCTCGAGCAGTTCTTC. Protein product: CASSGTGRGGLLEQFF.

In its sample, this clonotype was seen many times. The junction shows a germline mismatch at one end, possibly a read error. This chain uses TRBV5-6 with TRBJ2-1; D may be TRBD2 (6 bases). The germline V gene encodes CDR1 SGHDT and CDR2 YYEEEE. This CDR3 is 11 amino acids long. CDR3 loop: CASRLGGEQFF. CDR3 DNA sequence: TGTGCCAGCAGATTGGGGGGTGAGCAGTTCTTC.

The rearrangement links TRBV4-1 to TRBJ1-1, with a possible D match to TRBD1 (5 bases). Germline CDR1 and CDR2: MGHRA and YSYEKL. There are 17 residues in the CDR3. V lost 1 base, J lost 1 base, and 16 bases lay in between. In nucleotides, the CDR3 is TGCGCCAGCAGCCAAGTAGCTGTTAGGACACCGAACACTGAAGCTTTCTTT. It encodes CASSQVAVRTPNTEAFF.

This clonotype turned up a few times. The chain recombines TRBV7-9 with TRBJ2-5; 10 positions match TRBD2. Per the germline V gene, CDR1 is SEHNR and CDR2 is FQNEAQ (reference sequence). V lost 5 bases, J lost 7 bases, and 7 bases stayed unmatched. The CDR3 covers 14 residues. The CDR3 coding sequence is TGTGCCAGCAGCAAAGGACTAGCGGAAGGGACCCAGTACTTC. It codes for CASSKGLAEGTQYF. The whole variable domain, remainder taken from reference TRBV7-9 and TRBJ2-5, is DTGVSQNPRHKITKRGQNVTFRCDPISEHNRLYWYRQTLGQGPEFLTYFQNEAQLEKSRLLSDRFSAERPKGSFSTLEIQRTEQGDSAMYLCASSKGLAEGTQYFGPGTRLLVL.

This sequence joins TRBV10-2 and TRBJ2-1; perhaps TRBD1 as D (7 bases). Per the germline V gene, CDR1 is WSHSY and CDR2 is SAAADI. This CDR3 region has 15 residues. Trimming took 6 bases from V and 4 from J, leaving 16 bases between them. CDR3: CASSVNRGLYNEQFF. The CDR3, as DNA: TGCGCCAGCAGCGTAAACAGGGGACTGTACAATGAGCAGTTCTTC.

This clonotype was seen at least ten times. The gene calls are TRBV27 and TRBJ2-7; TRBD2 matches at 9 bases. CDR3 size: 18 residues. CDR1 is MNHEY and CDR2 is SMNVEV in the germline V gene (reference sequence). V shed 6 bases and J 2 bases; nucleotides not matched to a gene: 17. CDR3 nucleotides: TGTGCCAGCAGAAAGACTAGCGGATTTCGGGGGCAGACCTACGAGCAGTACTTC. Amino acids: CASRKTSGFRGQTYEQYF.

The CDR3 sequence is CASSEASGIYEQYF. The CDR3 DNA sequence: TGCGCCAGCAGTGAGGCTAGCGGGATCTACGAGCAGTACTTC. The chain joins TRBV10-1 to TRBJ2-7, with 9 positions matching TRBD2. This CDR3 region has 14 residues. V shed 2 bases, J shed 3 bases, and the junction held 2 bases outside the gene matches. Germline CDR1 reads WNHNN; CDR2 reads SYGVQD (reference sequence).

This clonotype was counted at least ten times. The V gene is TRBV24-1, the J gene TRBJ2-1; 13 bases are shared with TRBD2. The germline V gene encodes CDR1 KGHDR and CDR2 SFDVKD. The CDR3 covers 16 residues. V dropped 3 bases and J dropped 6; count of bases not matched to a gene: 4. CDR3 in DNA: TGTGCCACCAGTGATATGAGACTAGCGGGAGGCAATGAGCAGTTCTTC. Its translation is CATSDMRLAGGNEQFF.

This clonotype was found many times. This rearrangement joins TRBV6-1 to TRBJ2-3; TRBD2 aligns across 11 bases. Germline V gene sequence: CDR1 MNHNS, CDR2 SASEGT. The CDR3 totals 15 residues. The J segment lost 3 bases and the V segment lost 8 bases, leaving 7 bases of the junction unmatched. Written as DNA, the CDR3 is TGTGCCAGCGGGCTAGCGGGAGGCAGGACAGATACGCAGTATTTT. This encodes CASGLAGGRTDTQYF.

V and J are TRBV19 and TRBJ2-1; 10 nucleotides line up with TRBD2. The J segment lost 2 bases and the V segment lost 10 bases, leaving 5 bases of the junction unmatched. The CDR3 totals 14 residues. The germline CDR1 and CDR2 sequences are LNHDA and SQIVND (reference sequence). As DNA, the CDR3 is TGTGCCACACTAGCGGGGCGCACCTACAATGAGCAGTTCTTC. It encodes CATLAGRTYNEQFF. Full variable domain (missing parts from reference TRBV19 and TRBJ2-1): DGGITQSPKYLFRKEGQNVTLSCEQNLNHDAMYWYRQDPGQGLRLIYYSQIVNDFQKGDIAEGYSVSREKKESFPLTVTSAQKNPTAFYLCATLAGRTYNEQFFGPGTRLTVL.

This clonotype was detected many times. The chain uses TRBV6-1 and TRBJ1-1; maybe TRBD1 (5 bases). Germline V CDR1 and CDR2: MNHNS, SASEGT. The CDR3 covers 15 residues. Trimming cost V 5 bases and J 2 bases, with 15 bases left between them. The CDR3 bases are TGTGCCAGCAGTCTGGTGAGGGGCGGAAACACTGAAGCTTTCTTT. Protein sequence: CASSLVRGGNTEAFF.

Many counts were recorded for this clonotype. The V gene is TRBV9, the J gene TRBJ2-7, with TRBD1 identical over 7 bases. The CDR3 contains 13 residues. The ends lost 3 bases at V and 6 bases at J; junction bases unmatched: 6. Germline V gene data show CDR1 as SGDLS and CDR2 as YYNGEE. DNA of the CDR3: TGTGCCAGCAGCGCAGGGACAGATGGCGAGCAGTACTTC. Protein: CASSAGTDGEQYF.

In this sample, this clonotype turned up many times. The chain has TRBV25-1 and TRBJ1-2, with D tentatively TRBD1 (6 bases). Trimming pared 5 bases from V and 5 bases from J, leaving 15 bases between. The CDR3 runs 14 residues. CDR1 is MGHDK and CDR2 is SYGVNS in the germline V gene. The CDR3 region has the DNA TGTGCCAGCAGTTCACAGGGAGTGTGGTATGGCTACACCTTC. This codes for CASSSQGVWYGYTF.

This clonotype has a count of ten or more. The V call is TRBV7-2, the J call TRBJ2-5, with D possibly being TRBD2 (6 bases). V lost 5 bases and J 1 base, leaving 11 bases between the germline ends. The CDR3 has 14 amino acids. The germline gives CDR1 SGHTA, CDR2 FQGNSA. CDR3 in DNA: TGTGCCAGCAGCCCCGAGCGGGTCCAAGAGACCCAGTACTTC. Translation: CASSPERVQETQYF.

The chain links TRBV6-4 to TRBJ1-2; TRBD1 might be the D (5 bases). Germline V gene lookup returns CDR1 MRHNA and CDR2 SNTAGT. V lost 4 bases to trimming and J lost 8 bases, with 23 bases between them. This CDR3 is built from 16 residues. The CDR3: CASSAPGTQLLGGYTF. For the CDR3, the DNA is TGTGCCAGCAGTGCTCCCGGGACTCAACTCCTCGGGGGCTACACCTTC.

This clonotype is a singleton in its sample. The chain links TRBV12-3 or TRBV12-4 to TRBJ2-1; TRBD1 matches at 9 bases. J gave up 6 bases and V 8 bases, and 2 bases lay outside the gene matches. The CDR3 has 12 amino acids. The DNA of the CDR3 is TGTGCCAGCTCGGACAGGGGCAATGAGCAGTTCTTC. Its protein is CASSDRGNEQFF.